This TCR beta chain was sequenced in a study of radiotherapy plus CTLA-4 blockade in lung cancer. The V and J ends lost 6 bases and 1 base respectively, with 6 bases between them. This CDR3 region has 11 residues. CDR1 SQVTM and CDR2 ANQGSEA come from the germline V gene. Here immunoSEQ multiplex PCR was the method, and the copy in TCRdb shows in-frame clones only, minus some. The sample lists approximately 53,000 clones, approximately 85% occurring once. A note on this clone: No antigen is known for it.

Study results and limitations: Dynamics of early blood T cell clones, together with interferon-beta, were reportedly the best predictors of response. Blood TCR clones of tumor origin expanded after radiotherapy plus ipilimumab.

The source of this sequence is a human donor with non-small cell lung cancer whose response to radiotherapy plus ipilimumab could not be evaluated. The sequenced sample was peripheral blood, obtained from a patient treated with radiotherapy plus ipilimumab. This chain links TRBV29-1 with TRBJ1-1, with D unclear. The CDR3 nucleotides read TGCAGCGTCGTGAGGAACACTGAAGCTTTCTTT. Protein sequence: CSVVRNTEAFF.